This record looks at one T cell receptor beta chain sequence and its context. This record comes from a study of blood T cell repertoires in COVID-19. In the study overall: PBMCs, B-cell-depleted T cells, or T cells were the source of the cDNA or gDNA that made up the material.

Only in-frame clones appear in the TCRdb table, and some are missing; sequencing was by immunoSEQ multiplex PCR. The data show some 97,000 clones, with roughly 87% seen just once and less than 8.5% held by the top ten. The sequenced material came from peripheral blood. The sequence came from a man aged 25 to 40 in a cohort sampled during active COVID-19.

CDR3 amino acids: CAWSPQGVDTQYF. The CDR3 region has the DNA TGTGCCTGGAGTCCCCAGGGGGTGGATACGCAGTATTTT. The chain recombines TRBV30 with TRBJ2-3, with TRBD1 matching over 7 bases. V lost 2 bases, J lost 6 bases, and 5 bases stayed unmatched. CDR3 size: 13 residues. CDR1 and CDR2 (germline): GTSNPN, SVGIG (reference sequence).